What follows are 7 T cell receptor beta chains derived from one specimen sequenced in a study of blood T cell repertoires in COVID-19. Here immunoSEQ multiplex PCR was the method, and the copy in TCRdb shows in-frame clones only, minus some. Of 250,000 or so clones in the sample, roughly 88% were seen once. The sequenced material came from PBMCs or T cells enriched from blood (not recorded which). These receptors originate from a woman under 40 who had been exposed to COVID-19.

The chain employs TRBV2 and TRBJ2-7, with 12 bases aligning to TRBD2. Losses at the gene ends were 4 bases for V and 1 base for J; bases not matched to a gene: 5. CDR1 is SNHLY, CDR2 FYNNEI, per germline. The CDR3 totals 16 residues. CDR3 sequence: CASSGGLAGRSYEQYF. The CDR3, as DNA: TGTGCCAGCAGTGGCGGACTAGCGGGAAGATCCTACGAGCAGTACTTC.

Note on this clone: The sample contains more than one DNA sequence encoding this CDR3. This chain joins TRBV11-2 and TRBJ1-5; D remains unclear. The germline gives CDR1 SGHAT, CDR2 FQNNGV. The CDR3 consists of 13 residues. V was shortened by 1 base and J by 3 bases, with 4 bases between the two germline ends. CDR3 coding DNA: TGTGCCAGCAGCTTAGGAGTCAATCAGCCCCAGCATTTT. Amino acid sequence: CASSLGVNQPQHF.

The V call is TRBV11-2, the J call TRBJ2-7; possible D gene TRBD1, 6 bases. Looked up from germline, CDR1 is SGHAT and CDR2 is FQNNGV. The CDR3 runs to 13 residues. V shed 5 bases and J shed 2 bases, with 10 bases lying between them. The CDR3 is CASSTGTPYEQYF. The CDR3 region has the DNA TGTGCCAGCAGCACAGGGACACCCTACGAGCAGTACTTC.

The sample holds one count of this clone. The genes are TRBV18 and TRBJ2-5; a possible D gene is TRBD1 (5 bases). Germline V gives CDR1 KGHSH, CDR2 LQKENI. This CDR3 contains 16 residues. V lost 0 bases and J 4 bases, leaving 15 bases between the germline ends. The CDR3 coding sequence is TGTGCCAGCTCACCACCCTCAGGGCGAGAAGGAGAGACCCAGTACTTC. The encoded protein is CASSPPSGREGETQYF.

The chain uses TRBV4-2 and TRBJ2-7, with 10 bases that match TRBD2. Looked up from germline, CDR1 is LGHNA and CDR2 is YNFKEQ. The CDR3 loop spans 18 amino acids. The V gene end was trimmed by 2 bases and the J gene end by 2 bases; junction bases not matched to a gene: 12. The CDR3 DNA follows: TGTGCCAGCAGCCAAAAGGGGAGCGGACTAGCGGATACCTACGAGCAGTACTTC. It codes for CASSQKGSGLADTYEQYF.

Only one count was recorded for this clone. The chain links TRBV5-1 to TRBJ2-2; 8 positions match TRBD2. The trim removed 4 bases at V and 7 bases at J, leaving 9 bases unmatched. The V gene's germline CDR1 is SGHRS and CDR2 YFSETQ. The CDR3 is made up of 15 amino acids. The CDR3 sequence is CASSTGLEIGGELFF. Written as DNA, the CDR3 is TGCGCCAGCAGCACGGGACTAGAGATAGGCGGGGAGCTGTTTTTT.

This clone showed up just once. The V gene is TRBV3-1 (or the pseudogene TRBV3-2), the J gene TRBJ1-5; perhaps TRBD1 as D (6 bases). V was shortened by 0 bases and J by 8 bases, with 8 bases between the two germline ends. The CDR3 contains 13 residues. Germline-derived CDR1 and CDR2 are LGHDT and YNNKEL (reference sequence). CDR3 nucleotide sequence: TGTGCCAGCAGCCAAGAAGGGGGAAAGCCCCAGCATTTT. This translates into CASSQEGGKPQHF.